This T cell receptor beta chain was identified in a study of shared clonotypes between healthy human individuals. Study-level information: Donors were two women and three men aged 18 to 49.

CD45RO-negative cells were positively selected for CCR7, leaving out terminally differentiated effector memory CD45RA+ cells. Produced via immunoSEQ multiplex PCR; TCRdb's table is partial and in-frame only. The data contain about 820,000 clones, 85% to 95% of them singletons. The source is a man aged 25 to 40 in good health. The specimen was naive CD8+ T cells sorted from blood.

CDR3 sequence (DNA): TGTGCCAGCAGCCCAACCAAACTAGGGGGCGCGGGCTATGGCTACACCTTC. It is translated as CASSPTKLGGAGYGYTF. The chain couples TRBV7-6 to TRBJ1-2; 7 nucleotides match TRBD1. V was pared by 5 bases and J by 4 bases, with 16 bases of the junction left unmatched. CDR1 and CDR2 from the germline V gene are SGHVS and FNYEAQ. There are 17 residues in the CDR3.